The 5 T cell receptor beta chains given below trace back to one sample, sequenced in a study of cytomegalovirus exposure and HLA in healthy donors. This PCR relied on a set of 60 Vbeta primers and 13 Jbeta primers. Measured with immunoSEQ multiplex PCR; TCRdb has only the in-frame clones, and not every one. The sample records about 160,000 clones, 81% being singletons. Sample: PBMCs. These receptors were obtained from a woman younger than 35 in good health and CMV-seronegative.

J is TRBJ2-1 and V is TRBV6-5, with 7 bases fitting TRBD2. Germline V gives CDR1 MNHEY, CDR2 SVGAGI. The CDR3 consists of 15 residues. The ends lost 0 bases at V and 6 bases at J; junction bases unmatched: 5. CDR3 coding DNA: TGTGCCAGCAGTTACTCCGCGGGGGAAGGCAATGAGCAGTTCTTC. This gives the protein CASSYSAGEGNEQFF.

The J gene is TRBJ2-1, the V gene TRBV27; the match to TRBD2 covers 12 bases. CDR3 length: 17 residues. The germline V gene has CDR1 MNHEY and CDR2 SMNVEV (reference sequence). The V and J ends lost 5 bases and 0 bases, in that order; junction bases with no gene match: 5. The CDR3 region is CASSPLAGGPSYNEQFF. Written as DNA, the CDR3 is TGTGCCAGCAGTCCACTAGCGGGAGGTCCCTCCTACAATGAGCAGTTCTTC.

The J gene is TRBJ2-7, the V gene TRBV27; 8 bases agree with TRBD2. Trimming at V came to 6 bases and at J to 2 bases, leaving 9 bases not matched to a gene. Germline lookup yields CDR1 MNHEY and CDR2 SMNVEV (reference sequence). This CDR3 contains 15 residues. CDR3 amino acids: CASSSRAGDPYEQYF. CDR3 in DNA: TGTGCCAGCAGCTCGCGAGCGGGAGACCCCTACGAGCAGTACTTC.

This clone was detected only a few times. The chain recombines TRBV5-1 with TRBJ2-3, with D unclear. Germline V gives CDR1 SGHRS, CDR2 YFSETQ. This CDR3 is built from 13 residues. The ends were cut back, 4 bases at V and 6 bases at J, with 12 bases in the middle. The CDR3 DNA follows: TGCGCCAGCAGCCGACTGGAGCAGGATACGCAGTATTTT. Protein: CASSRLEQDTQYF.

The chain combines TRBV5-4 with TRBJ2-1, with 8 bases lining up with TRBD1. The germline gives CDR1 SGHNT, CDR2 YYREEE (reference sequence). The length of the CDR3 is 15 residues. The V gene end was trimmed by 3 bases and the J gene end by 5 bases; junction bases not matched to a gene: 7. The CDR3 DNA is TGTGCCAGCAGCTCGCCGGGACAGGCCCACAATGAGCAGTTCTTC. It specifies CASSSPGQAHNEQFF.